This TCR beta chain originates from a study of blood T cell repertoires in COVID-19. The wider study: Sites across the United States, Italy and Spain contributed samples from acute and convalescent COVID-19.

Here immunoSEQ multiplex PCR was the method, and the copy in TCRdb shows in-frame clones only, minus some. The sample contains about 50,000 clones, roughly 91% of which appear only once. From germline, CDR1 is MNHNY and CDR2 SVGAGI (reference sequence). The CDR3 is 14 amino acids. The V end was cut by 2 bases, the J end by 1 base, with 9 bases between. The gene calls are TRBV6-6 and TRBJ2-7; the D is unclear. Sequencing was carried out using peripheral blood. The clonotype comes from a human donor in a cohort sampled during active COVID-19. This CDR3 is CASSYGDVSYEQYF. CDR3 nucleotide sequence: TGTGCCAGCAGTTACGGAGACGTTTCCTACGAGCAGTACTTC.